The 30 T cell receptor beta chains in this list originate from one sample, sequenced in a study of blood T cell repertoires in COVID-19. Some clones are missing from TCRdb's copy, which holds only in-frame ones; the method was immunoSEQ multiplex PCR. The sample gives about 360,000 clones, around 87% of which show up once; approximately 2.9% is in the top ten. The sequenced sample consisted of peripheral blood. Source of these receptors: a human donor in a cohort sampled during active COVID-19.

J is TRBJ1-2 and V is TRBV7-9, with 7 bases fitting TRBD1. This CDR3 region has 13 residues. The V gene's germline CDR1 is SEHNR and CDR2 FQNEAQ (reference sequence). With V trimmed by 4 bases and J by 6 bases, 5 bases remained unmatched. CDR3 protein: CASSSGQEDGYTF. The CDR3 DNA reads TGTGCCAGCAGCTCCGGACAGGAGGATGGCTACACCTTC.

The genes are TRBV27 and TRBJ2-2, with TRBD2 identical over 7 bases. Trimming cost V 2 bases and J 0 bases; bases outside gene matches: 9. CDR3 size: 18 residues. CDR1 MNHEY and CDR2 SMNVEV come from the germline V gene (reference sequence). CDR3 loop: CASSLPGGLAANTGELFF. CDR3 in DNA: TGTGCCAGCAGTTTACCGGGTGGGCTAGCGGCGAACACCGGGGAGCTGTTTTTT.

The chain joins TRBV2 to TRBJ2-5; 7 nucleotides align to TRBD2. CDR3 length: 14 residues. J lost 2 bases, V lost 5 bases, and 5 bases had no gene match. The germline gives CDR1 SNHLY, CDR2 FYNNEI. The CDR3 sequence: CASSPGRGQETQYF. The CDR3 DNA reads TGTGCCAGCAGTCCAGGGCGGGGGCAAGAGACCCAGTACTTC.

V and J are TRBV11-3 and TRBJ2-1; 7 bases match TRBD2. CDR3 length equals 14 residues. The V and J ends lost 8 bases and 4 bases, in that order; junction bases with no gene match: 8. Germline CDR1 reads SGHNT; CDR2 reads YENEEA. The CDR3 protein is CASGPAGEYNEQFF. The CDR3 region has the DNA TGTGCCAGCGGCCCCGCGGGAGAGTACAATGAGCAGTTCTTC.

Here the CDR3 reads CASTSNRGDEQFF. CDR3 sequence (DNA): TGTGCCAGCACCTCGAACCGGGGTGATGAGCAGTTCTTC. The genes are TRBV9 and TRBJ2-1; tentative D call: TRBD2 (5 bases). The CDR3 runs to 13 residues. V dropped 6 bases and J dropped 8 bases, with 15 bases sitting between them. From germline, CDR1 is SGDLS and CDR2 YYNGEE.

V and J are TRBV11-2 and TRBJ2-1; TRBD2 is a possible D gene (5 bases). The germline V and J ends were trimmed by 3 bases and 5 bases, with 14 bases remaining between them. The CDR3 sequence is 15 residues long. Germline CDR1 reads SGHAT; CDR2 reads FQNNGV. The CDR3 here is CASSFNPSSNNEQFF. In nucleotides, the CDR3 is TGTGCCAGCAGCTTTAATCCTAGCAGCAACAATGAGCAGTTCTTC.

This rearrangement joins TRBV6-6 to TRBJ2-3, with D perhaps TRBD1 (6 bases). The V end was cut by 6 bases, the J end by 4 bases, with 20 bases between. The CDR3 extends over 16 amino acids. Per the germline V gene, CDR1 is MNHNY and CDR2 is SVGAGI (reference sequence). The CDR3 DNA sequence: TGTGCCAGCAGCCAACGGGGCAGGGGCCGGGCAGATACGCAGTATTTT. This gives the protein CASSQRGRGRADTQYF.

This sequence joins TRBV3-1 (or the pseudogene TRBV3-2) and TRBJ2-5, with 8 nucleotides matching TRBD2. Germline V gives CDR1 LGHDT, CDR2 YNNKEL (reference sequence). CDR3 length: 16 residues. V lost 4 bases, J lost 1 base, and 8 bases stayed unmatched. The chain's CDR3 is CASSPPSAGGQETQYF. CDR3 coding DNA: TGTGCCAGCAGCCCGCCCAGCGCGGGGGGCCAAGAGACCCAGTACTTC.

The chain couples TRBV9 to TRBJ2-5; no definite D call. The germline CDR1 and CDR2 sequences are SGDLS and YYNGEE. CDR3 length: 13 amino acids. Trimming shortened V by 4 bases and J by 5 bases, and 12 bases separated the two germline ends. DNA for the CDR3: TGTGCCAGCAGCCCTAGGCCCCGGGAGACCCAGTACTTC. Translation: CASSPRPRETQYF.

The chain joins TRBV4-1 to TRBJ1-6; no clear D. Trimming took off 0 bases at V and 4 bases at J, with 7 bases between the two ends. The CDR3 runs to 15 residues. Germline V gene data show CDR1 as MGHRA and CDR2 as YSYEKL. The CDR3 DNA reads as TGCGCCAGCAGCCAAGATAGGACTTATAATTCACCCCTCCACTTT. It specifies CASSQDRTYNSPLHF.

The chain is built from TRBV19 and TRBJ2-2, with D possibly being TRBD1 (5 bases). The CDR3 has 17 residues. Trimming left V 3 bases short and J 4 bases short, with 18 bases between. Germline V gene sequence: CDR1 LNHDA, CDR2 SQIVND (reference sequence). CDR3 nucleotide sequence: TGTGCCAGTAGTATTCGGATTGGCAGGGATCGCACCGGGGAGCTGTTTTTT. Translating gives CASSIRIGRDRTGELFF.

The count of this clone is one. The CDR3 DNA reads TGTGCCAGCACTGAAGGGGGGACAGGGAGAAATGAGCAGTTCTTC. Protein sequence: CASTEGGTGRNEQFF. The chain joins TRBV7-2 to TRBJ2-1; TRBD1 aligns across 9 bases. The trim removed 7 bases at V and 7 bases at J, leaving 11 bases unmatched. The CDR3 is 15 amino acids. CDR1 SGHTA and CDR2 FQGNSA come from the germline V gene.

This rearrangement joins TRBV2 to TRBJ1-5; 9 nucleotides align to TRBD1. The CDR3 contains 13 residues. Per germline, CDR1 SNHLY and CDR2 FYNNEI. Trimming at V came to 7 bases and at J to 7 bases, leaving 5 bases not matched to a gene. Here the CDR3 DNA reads TGTGCCAGCACTAGAGACAGGGGGCAGCCCCAGCATTTT. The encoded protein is CASTRDRGQPQHF.

The CDR3: CASGSSGSAAGELFF. CDR3 DNA sequence: TGCGCCAGCGGAAGTAGCGGGAGTGCCGCCGGGGAGCTGTTTTTT. The J gene is TRBJ2-2, the V gene TRBV5-1, with TRBD2 matching 9 bases. V shed 7 bases, J shed 6 bases, and the junction held 10 bases outside the gene matches. Germline V CDR1 and CDR2: SGHRS, YFSETQ. This CDR3 region has 15 residues. The whole variable domain, remainder taken from reference TRBV5-1 and TRBJ2-2, is KAGVTQTPRYLIKTRGQQVTLSCSPISGHRSVSWYQQTPGQGLQFLFEYFSETQRNKGNFPGRFSGRQFSNSRSEMNVSTLELGDSALYLCASGSSGSAAGELFFGEGSRLTVL.

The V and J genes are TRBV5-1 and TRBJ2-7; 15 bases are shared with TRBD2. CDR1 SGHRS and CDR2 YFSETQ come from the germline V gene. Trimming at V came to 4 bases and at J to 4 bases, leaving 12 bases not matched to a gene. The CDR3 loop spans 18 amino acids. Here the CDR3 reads CASSPRRTSGRARYEQYF. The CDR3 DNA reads TGCGCCAGCAGCCCCCGCCGGACTAGCGGGAGGGCAAGGTACGAGCAGTACTTC.

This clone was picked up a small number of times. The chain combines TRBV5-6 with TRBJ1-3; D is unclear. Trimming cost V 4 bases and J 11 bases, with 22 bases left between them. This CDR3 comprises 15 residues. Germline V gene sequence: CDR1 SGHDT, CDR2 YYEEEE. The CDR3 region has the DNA TGTGCCAGCAGCCATAGCGCGACCCCGAGAAGGGCCATATATTTT. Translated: CASSHSATPRRAIYF.

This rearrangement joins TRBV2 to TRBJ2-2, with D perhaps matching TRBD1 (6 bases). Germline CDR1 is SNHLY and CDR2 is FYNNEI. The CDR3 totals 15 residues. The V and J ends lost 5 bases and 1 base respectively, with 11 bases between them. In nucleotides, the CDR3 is TGTGCCAGCAGTATCCCGGGACAGAACACCGGGGAGCTGTTTTTT. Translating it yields CASSIPGQNTGELFF. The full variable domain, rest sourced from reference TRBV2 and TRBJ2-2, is EPEVTQTPSHQVTQMGQEVILRCVPISNHLYFYWYRQILGQKVEFLVSFYNNEISEKSEIFDDQFSVERPDGSNFTLKIRSTKLEDSAMYFCASSIPGQNTGELFFGEGSRLTVL.

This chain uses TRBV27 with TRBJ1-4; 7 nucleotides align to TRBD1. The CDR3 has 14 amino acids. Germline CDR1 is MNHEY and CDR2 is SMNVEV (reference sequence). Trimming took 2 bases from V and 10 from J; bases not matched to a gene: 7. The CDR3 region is CASSLGRGTGKLFF. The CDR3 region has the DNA TGTGCCAGCAGTTTAGGCAGGGGGACCGGAAAACTGTTTTTT.

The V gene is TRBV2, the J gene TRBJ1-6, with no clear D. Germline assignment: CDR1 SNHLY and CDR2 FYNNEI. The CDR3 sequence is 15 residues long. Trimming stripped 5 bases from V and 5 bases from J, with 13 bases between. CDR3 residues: CASSIPYANNSPLHF. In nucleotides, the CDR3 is TGTGCCAGCAGTATTCCCTATGCAAATAATTCACCCCTCCACTTT. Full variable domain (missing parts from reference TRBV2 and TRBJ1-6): EPEVTQTPSHQVTQMGQEVILRCVPISNHLYFYWYRQILGQKVEFLVSFYNNEISEKSEIFDDQFSVERPDGSNFTLKIRSTKLEDSAMYFCASSIPYANNSPLHFGNGTRLTVT.

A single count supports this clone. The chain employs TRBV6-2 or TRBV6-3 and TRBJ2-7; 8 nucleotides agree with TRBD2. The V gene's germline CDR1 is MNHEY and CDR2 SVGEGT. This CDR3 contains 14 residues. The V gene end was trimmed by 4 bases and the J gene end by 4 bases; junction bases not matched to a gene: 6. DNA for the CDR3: TGTGCCAGCAGTTGGGAGCGGGAGAAATACGAGCAGTACTTC. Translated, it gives CASSWEREKYEQYF.

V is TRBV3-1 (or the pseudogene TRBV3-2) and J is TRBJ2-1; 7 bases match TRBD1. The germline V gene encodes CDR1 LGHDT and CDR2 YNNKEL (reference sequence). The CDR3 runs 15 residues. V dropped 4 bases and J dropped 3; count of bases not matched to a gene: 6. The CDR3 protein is CASSPFWTGYNEQFF. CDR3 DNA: TGTGCCAGCAGCCCATTTTGGACAGGCTACAATGAGCAGTTCTTC.

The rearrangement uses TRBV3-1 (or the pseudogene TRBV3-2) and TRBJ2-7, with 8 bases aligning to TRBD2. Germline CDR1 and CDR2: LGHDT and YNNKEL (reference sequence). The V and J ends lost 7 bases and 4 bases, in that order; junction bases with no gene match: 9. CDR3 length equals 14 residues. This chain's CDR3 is CASNRGGRMYEQYF. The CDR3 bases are TGTGCCAGCAACCGGGGGGGCCGAATGTACGAGCAGTACTTC.

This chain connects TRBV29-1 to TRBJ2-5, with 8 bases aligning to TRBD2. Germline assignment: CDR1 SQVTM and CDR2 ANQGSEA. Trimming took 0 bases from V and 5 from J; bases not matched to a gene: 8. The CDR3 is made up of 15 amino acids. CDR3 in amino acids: CSVEDFSRGGETQYF. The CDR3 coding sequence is TGCAGCGTTGAAGATTTCAGTCGGGGGGGGGAGACCCAGTACTTC.

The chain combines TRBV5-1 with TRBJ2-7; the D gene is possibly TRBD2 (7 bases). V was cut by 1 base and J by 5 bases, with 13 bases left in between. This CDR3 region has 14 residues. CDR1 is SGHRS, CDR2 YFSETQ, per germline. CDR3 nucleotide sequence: TGCGCCAGCAGCTTGTGGGAGGGGGAAGACGAGCAGTACTTC. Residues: CASSLWEGEDEQYF.

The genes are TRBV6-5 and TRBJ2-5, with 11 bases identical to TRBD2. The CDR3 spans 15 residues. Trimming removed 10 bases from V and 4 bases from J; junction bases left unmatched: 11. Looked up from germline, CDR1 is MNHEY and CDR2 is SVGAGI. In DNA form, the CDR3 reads TGTGCCATCGTACAACTAGCGGGAGTCCCAGAGACCCAGTACTTC. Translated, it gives CAIVQLAGVPETQYF.

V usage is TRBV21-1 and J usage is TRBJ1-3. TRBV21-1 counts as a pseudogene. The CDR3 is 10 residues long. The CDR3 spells CASAGSAIYF. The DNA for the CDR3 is TGTGCCAGTGCGGGATCCGCCATATATTTT.

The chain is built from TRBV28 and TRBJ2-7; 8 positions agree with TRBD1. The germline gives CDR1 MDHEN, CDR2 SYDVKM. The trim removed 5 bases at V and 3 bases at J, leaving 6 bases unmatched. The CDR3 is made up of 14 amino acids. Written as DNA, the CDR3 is TGTGCCAGCAGTACGTGGACAGGGATCTACGAGCAGTACTTC. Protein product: CASSTWTGIYEQYF.

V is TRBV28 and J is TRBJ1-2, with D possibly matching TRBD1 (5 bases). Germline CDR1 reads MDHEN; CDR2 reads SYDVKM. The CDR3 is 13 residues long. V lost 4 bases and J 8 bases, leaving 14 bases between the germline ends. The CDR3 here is CASSSGRGMGYTF. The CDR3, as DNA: TGTGCCAGCAGTTCGGGACGGGGGATGGGCTACACCTTC.

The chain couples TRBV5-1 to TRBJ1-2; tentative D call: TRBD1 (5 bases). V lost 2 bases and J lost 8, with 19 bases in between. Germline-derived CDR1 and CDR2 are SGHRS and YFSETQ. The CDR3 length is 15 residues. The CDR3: CASSLEIRGPRGYTF. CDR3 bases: TGCGCCAGCAGCTTAGAGATTAGGGGCCCCCGGGGCTACACCTTC.

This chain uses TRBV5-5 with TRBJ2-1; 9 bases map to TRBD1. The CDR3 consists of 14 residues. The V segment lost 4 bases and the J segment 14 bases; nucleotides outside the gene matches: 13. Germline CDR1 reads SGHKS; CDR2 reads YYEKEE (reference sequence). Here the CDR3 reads CASSPTGGRNWEFF. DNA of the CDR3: TGTGCCAGCAGCCCTACAGGGGGCCGGAACTGGGAGTTCTTC.